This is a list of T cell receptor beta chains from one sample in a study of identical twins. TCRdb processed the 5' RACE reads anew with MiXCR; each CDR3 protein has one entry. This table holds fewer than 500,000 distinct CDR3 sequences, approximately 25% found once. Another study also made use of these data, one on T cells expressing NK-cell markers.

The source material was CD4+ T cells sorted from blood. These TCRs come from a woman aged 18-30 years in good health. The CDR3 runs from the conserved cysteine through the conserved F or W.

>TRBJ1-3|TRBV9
CASSVSPGNSGNTIYF
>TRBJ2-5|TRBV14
CASSQESEETQYF
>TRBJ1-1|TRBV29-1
CSGQGVVGTEASF
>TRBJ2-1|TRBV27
CASSPPQVAEGGNEQFF
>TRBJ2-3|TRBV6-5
CASSYRRGANTDTQYF
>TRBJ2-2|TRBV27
CASSKSLGGTGELFF
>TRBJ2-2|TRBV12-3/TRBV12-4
CASSLSGGNGELFF
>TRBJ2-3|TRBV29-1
CSVRSTDTQYF
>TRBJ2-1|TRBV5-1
CASTRLGGAGGPSYNEQFF
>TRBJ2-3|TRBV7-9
CASSSPASDTQYF
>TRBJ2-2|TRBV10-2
CASSAYGELFF
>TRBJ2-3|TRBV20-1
CSASALAAFTDTQYF
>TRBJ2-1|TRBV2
CASSEWTGGNEQFF
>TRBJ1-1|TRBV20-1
CSANFHAPNTEAFF
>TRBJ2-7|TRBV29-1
CSVLTGWGREQYF
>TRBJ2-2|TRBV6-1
CASRRGTGYAGELFF
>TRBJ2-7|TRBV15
CATSRGVLSYEQYF
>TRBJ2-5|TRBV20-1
CSASRHQETQYF
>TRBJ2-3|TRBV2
CASSSGSTPRTDTQYF
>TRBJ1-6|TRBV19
CASSIVGRTNSPLHF
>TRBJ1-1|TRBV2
CASTFGREAFF
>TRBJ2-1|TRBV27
CASSLRHGEQFF
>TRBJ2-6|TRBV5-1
CASSSRTGSSGANVLTF
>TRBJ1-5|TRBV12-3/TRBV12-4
CASRDTVSNQPQHF
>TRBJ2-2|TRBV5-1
CASATGTGSATGELFF
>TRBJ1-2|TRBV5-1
CASSLGTHYGYTF
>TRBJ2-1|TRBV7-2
CASSLLNPRYNEQFF
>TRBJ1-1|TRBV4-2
CASSQLKGGDGEAFF
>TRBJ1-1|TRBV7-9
CASVSGTGGSEAFF
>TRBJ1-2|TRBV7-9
CASSLAGGIGYTF
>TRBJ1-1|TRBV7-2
CASSWYTEAFF
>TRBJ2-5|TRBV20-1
CSARWGEETQYF
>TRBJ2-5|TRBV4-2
CASSQAQTYQETQYF
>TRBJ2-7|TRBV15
CATSGGGSSYEQYF
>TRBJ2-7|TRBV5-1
CASSPHMFFGEQYF
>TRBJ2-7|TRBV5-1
CASSLLRDRLTYEQYF
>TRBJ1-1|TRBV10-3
CAIRPTTEVQIF
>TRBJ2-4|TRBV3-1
CASSQDRLLDIQYF
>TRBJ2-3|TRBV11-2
CASSLRSGTLLNTDTQYF
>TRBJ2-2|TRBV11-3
CASSLGTGAPGELFF
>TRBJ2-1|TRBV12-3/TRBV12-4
CASSWTSGRFSGNEQFF